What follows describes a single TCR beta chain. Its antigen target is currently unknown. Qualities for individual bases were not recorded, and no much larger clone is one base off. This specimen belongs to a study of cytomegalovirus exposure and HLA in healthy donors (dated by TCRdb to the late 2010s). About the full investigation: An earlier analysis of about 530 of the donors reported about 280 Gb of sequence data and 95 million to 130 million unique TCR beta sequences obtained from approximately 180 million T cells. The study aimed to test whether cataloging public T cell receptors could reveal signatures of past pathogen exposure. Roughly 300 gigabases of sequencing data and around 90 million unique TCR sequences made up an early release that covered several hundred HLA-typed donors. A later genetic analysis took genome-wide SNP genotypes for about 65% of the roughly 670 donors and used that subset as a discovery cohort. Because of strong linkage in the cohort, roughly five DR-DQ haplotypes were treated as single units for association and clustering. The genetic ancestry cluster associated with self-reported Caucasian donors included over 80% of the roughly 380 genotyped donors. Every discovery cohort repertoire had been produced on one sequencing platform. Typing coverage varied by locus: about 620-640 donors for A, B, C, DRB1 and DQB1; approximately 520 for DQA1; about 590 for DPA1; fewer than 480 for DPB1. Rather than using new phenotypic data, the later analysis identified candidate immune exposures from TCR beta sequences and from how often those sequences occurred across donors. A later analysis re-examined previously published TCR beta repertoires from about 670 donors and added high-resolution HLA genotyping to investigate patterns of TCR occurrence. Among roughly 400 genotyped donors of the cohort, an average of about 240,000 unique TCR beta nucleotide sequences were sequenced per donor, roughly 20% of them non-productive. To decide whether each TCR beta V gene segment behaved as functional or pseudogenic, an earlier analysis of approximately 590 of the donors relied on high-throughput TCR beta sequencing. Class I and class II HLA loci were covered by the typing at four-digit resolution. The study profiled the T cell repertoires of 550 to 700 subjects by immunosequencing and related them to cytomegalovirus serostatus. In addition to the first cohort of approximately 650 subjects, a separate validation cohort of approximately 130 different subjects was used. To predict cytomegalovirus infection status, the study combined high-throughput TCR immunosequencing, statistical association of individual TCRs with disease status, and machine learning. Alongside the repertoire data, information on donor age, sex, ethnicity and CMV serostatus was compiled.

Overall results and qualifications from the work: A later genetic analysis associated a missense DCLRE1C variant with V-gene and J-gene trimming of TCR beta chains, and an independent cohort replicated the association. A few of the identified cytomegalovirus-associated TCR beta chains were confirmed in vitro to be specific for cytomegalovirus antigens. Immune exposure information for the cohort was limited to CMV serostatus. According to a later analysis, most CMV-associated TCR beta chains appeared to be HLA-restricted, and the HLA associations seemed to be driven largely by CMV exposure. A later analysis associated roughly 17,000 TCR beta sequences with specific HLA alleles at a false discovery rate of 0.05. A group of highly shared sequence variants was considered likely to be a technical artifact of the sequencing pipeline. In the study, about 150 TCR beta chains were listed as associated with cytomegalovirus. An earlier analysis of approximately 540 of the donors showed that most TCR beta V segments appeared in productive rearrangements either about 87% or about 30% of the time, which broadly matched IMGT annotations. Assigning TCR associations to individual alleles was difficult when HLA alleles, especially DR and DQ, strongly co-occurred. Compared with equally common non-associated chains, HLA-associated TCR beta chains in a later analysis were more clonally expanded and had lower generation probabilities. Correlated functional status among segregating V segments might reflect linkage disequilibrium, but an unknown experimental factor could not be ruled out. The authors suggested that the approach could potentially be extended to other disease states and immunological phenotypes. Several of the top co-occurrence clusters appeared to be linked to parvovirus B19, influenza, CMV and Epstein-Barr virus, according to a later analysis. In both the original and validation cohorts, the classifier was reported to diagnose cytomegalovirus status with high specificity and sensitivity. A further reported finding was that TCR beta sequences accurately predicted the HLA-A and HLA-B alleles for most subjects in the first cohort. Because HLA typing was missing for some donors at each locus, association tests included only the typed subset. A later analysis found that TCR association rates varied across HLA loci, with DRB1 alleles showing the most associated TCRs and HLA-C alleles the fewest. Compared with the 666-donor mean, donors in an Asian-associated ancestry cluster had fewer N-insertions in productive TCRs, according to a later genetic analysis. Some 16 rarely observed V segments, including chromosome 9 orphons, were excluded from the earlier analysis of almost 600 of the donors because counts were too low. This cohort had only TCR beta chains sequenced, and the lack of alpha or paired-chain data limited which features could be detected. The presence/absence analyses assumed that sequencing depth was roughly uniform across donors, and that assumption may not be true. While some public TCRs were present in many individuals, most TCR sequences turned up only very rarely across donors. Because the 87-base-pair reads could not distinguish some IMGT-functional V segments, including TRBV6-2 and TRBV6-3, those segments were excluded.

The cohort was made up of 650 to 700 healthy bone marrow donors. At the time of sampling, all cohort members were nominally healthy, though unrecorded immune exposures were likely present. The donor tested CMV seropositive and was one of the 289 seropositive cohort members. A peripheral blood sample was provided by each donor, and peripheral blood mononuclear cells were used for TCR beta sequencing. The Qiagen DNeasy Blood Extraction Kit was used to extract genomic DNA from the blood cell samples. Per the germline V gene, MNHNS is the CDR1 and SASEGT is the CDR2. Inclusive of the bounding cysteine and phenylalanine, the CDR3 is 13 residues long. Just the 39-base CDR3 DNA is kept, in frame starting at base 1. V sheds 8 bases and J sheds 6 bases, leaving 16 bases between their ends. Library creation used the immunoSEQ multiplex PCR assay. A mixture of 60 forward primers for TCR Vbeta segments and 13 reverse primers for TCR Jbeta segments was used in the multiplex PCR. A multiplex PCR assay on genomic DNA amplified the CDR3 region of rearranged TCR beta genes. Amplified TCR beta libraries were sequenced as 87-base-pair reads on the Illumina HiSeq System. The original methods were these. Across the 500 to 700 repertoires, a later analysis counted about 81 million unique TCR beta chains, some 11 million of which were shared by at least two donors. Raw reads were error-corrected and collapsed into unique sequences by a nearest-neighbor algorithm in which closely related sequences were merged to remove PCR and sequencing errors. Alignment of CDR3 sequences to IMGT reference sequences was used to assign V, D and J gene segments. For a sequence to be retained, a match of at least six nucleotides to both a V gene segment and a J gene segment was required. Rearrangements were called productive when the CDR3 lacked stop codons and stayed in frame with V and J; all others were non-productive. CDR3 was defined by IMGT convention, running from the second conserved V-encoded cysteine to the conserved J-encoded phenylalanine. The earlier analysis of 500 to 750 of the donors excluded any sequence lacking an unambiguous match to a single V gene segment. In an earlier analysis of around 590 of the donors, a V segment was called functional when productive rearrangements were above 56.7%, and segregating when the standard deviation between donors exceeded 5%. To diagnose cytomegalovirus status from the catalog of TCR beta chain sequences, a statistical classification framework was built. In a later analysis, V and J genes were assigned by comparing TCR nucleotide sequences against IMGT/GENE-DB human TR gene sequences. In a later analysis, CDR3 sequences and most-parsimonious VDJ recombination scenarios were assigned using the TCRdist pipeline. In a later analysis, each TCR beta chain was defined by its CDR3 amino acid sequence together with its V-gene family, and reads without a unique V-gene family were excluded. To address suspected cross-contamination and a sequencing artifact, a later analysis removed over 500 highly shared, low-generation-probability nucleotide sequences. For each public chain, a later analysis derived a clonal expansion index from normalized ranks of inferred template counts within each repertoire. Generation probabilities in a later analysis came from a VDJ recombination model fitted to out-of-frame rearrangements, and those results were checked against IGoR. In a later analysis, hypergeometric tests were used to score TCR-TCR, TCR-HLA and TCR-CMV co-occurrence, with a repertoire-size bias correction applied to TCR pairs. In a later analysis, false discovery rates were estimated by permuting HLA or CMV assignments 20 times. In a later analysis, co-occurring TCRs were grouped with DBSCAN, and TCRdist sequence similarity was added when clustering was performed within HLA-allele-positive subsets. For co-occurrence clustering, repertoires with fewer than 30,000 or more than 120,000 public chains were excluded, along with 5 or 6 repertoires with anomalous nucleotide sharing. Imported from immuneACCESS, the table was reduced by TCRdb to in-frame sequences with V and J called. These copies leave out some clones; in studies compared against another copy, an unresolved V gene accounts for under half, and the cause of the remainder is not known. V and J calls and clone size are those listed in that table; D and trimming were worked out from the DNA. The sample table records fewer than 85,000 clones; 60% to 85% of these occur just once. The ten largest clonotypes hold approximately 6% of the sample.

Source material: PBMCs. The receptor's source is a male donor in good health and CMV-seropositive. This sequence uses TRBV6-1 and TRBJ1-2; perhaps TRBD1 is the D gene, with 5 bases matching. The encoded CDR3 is CASQLSGGDGYTF. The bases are TGTGCCAGCCAATTGTCAGGAGGGGATGGCTACACCTTC.